One sample yielded the 10 T cell receptor beta chains listed below, sequenced in a study of long-term antiretroviral therapy in people with HIV. Survey-level resolution applied to immunoSEQ assay v3.0. TCRdb's copy holds only in-frame clones and misses some; the assay was immunoSEQ multiplex PCR. Of around 27,000 clones in the sample, roughly 82% are singletons; the top ten hold roughly 5%. This sample comprised unsorted PBMCs, obtained 1.1 years before starting antiretroviral therapy. The source of these receptors is a woman aged 30 to 39 with HIV.

The V and J genes are TRBV30 and TRBJ1-2; D uncertain. Looked up from germline, CDR1 is GTSNPN and CDR2 is SVGIG (reference sequence). The CDR3 spans 15 residues. V lost 0 bases and J lost 3, with 14 bases in between. In nucleotides, the CDR3 is TGTGCCTGGAGTGTACCCCTAGGAGGGCACTATGGCTACACCTTC. Translated, it gives CAWSVPLGGHYGYTF.

In this sample, this clone turned up a few times. The chain carries TRBV27 and TRBJ1-5; D is ambiguous. CDR1 is MNHEY and CDR2 is SMNVEV in the germline V gene (reference sequence). This CDR3 has 14 amino acids. V was cut by 2 bases and J by 6 bases, with 11 bases left in between. DNA of the CDR3: TGTGCCAGCAGTTTAGGAGGTTCGGGTCAGCCCCAGCATTTT. It codes for CASSLGGSGQPQHF.

This clone appeared a few times. CDR3 bases: TGTGCCAGCAGCCGGACAGGGACCATGAACACTGAAGCTTTCTTT. This codes for CASSRTGTMNTEAFF. The chain recombines TRBV27 with TRBJ1-1, with TRBD1 identical over 8 bases. The CDR3 extends over 15 amino acids. Germline V gives CDR1 MNHEY, CDR2 SMNVEV (reference sequence). The V gene end was trimmed by 6 bases and the J gene end by 0 bases; junction bases not matched to a gene: 6.

The rearrangement links TRBV10-3 to TRBJ2-7, with D unresolved. The CDR3 has 12 residues. In germline, CDR1 is ENHRY, CDR2 SYGVKD. The germline V and J ends were trimmed by 3 bases and 6 bases, with 9 bases remaining between them. The CDR3 nucleotides read TGTGCCATCAGTGAACGGTTCTCCGAGCAGTACTTC. Encoded protein: CAISERFSEQYF.

The V gene is TRBV6-5, the J gene TRBJ1-1, with D unclear. CDR1 MNHEY and CDR2 SVGAGI come from the germline V gene. The CDR3 extends over 13 amino acids. V was cut by 2 bases and J by 8 bases, with 12 bases left in between. CDR3: CASSYLSAREAFF. The CDR3 region has the DNA TGTGCCAGCAGTTACCTTTCGGCCCGAGAAGCTTTCTTT.

The genes are TRBV19 and TRBJ2-1; D could derive from TRBD1 or TRBD2 (5 bases each). V lost 2 bases to trimming and J lost 8 bases, with 16 bases between them. CDR3 size: 15 residues. CDR1 and CDR2 (germline): LNHDA, SQIVND (reference sequence). The CDR3 DNA is TGTGCCAGTAGTATAAGAGGGGAATCCTTGGATGAGCAGTTCTTC. Translating gives CASSIRGESLDEQFF.

V and J are TRBV30 and TRBJ1-1; 9 positions match TRBD1. Trimming took 4 bases from V and 5 from J; bases not matched to a gene: 8. This CDR3 comprises 14 residues. Germline loops: CDR1 GTSNPN, CDR2 SVGIG (reference sequence). The CDR3 bases are TGTGCCTGGATTCCCGGGACAGGGAAGACTGAAGCTTTCTTT. It specifies CAWIPGTGKTEAFF.

The chain recombines TRBV10-2 with TRBJ2-3, with TRBD1 matching over 9 bases. With V trimmed by 6 bases and J by 4 bases, 5 bases remained unmatched. Germline V lookup: CDR1 WSHSY, CDR2 SAAADI. The CDR3 contains 14 residues. DNA for the CDR3: TGCGCCAGCAGAACCGGGACAGGGCCAGATACGCAGTATTTT. Encoded protein: CASRTGTGPDTQYF.

The chain has TRBV29-1 and TRBJ2-4; unclear D gene. The CDR3 extends over 13 amino acids. The germline V gene has CDR1 SQVTM and CDR2 ANQGSEA. Trimming left V 5 bases short and J 3 bases short, with 11 bases between. The CDR3 DNA reads TGCAGCGTTATGCCCGGCGGCAAAAACATTCAGTACTTC. This codes for CSVMPGGKNIQYF. The whole variable domain, filled in from reference TRBV29-1 and TRBJ2-4, reads SAVISQKPSRDICQRGTSLTIQCQVDSQVTMMFWYRQQPGQSLTLIATANQGSEATYESGFVIDKFPISRPNLTFSTLTVSNMSPEDSSIYLCSVMPGGKNIQYFGAGTRLSVL.

The rearrangement uses TRBV6-1 and TRBJ1-4; the match to TRBD1 covers 8 bases. CDR3 length: 17 residues. Germline trimming cut 4 bases from V and 4 bases from J; bases unmatched to any gene: 11. CDR1 MNHNS and CDR2 SASEGT come from the germline V gene. The CDR3, as DNA: TGTGCCAGCAGTGGAGGGACAGGCTCTAGACTTAATGAAAAACTGTTTTTT. It yields the protein CASSGGTGSRLNEKLFF.